This is a list of T cell receptor beta chains from one sample in a study of shared clonotypes between healthy human individuals. TCRdb's table, derived via immunoSEQ multiplex PCR, lists solely in-frame clones and lacks some. The table includes roughly 2,000,000 clones, around 96% detected once. The sequenced sample was naive CD8+ T cells sorted from blood. Receptors were obtained from a young man in good health. CDR3s include the opening cysteine and the closing phenylalanine or tryptophan. The order of the fields is CDR3 DNA, CDR3 protein, V gene, D gene, clone size, J gene. D genes are given only for firm matches. The size field is filled for only some rows; it gives once, few, many or a size class.

CDR3 DNA: TGTGCCACCAGCAGAGTAGAAGGGGGCACCTATGGCTACACCTTC; CDR3 protein: CATSRVEGGTYGYTF; V gene: TRBV15; D gene: TRBD1; clone size: .; J gene: TRBJ1-2
CDR3 DNA: TGTGCCAGCAGCTCGGGTCCTAACGGAGCCTACAATGAGCAGTTCTTC; CDR3 protein: CASSSGPNGAYNEQFF; V gene: TRBV11-1; D gene: .; clone size: .; J gene: TRBJ2-1
CDR3 DNA: TGTGCCTGGAGGACTGAGGGACAGGGGAATTCACCCCTCCACTTT; CDR3 protein: CAWRTEGQGNSPLHF; V gene: TRBV30; D gene: TRBD1; clone size: .; J gene: TRBJ1-6
CDR3 DNA: TGTGCCAGGCACGGGGGGACGGGAGATAATTCACCCCTCCACTTT; CDR3 protein: CARHGGTGDNSPLHF; V gene: TRBV6-6; D gene: .; clone size: .; J gene: TRBJ1-6
CDR3 DNA: TGTGCCAGTAGTATAGGTGGGAACACTGAAGCTTTCTTT; CDR3 protein: CASSIGGNTEAFF; V gene: TRBV19; D gene: .; clone size: .; J gene: TRBJ1-1
CDR3 DNA: TGTGCCAGCAGTGAAGTCGGATACTACGAGCAGTACTTC; CDR3 protein: CASSEVGYYEQYF; V gene: TRBV2; D gene: .; clone size: .; J gene: TRBJ2-7
CDR3 DNA: TGTGCCAGCATGACGCTGGGTCTGGGGAACGAGCAGTACTTC; CDR3 protein: CASMTLGLGNEQYF; V gene: TRBV6-1; D gene: .; clone size: .; J gene: TRBJ2-7
CDR3 DNA: TGTGCCAGCAGCTTGGCTGGCGAGCAGTACTTC; CDR3 protein: CASSLAGEQYF; V gene: TRBV5-6; D gene: .; clone size: .; J gene: TRBJ2-7
CDR3 DNA: TGTGCCAGCAGCGTTCTGACCGGGGGAGATACAGATACGCAGTATTTT; CDR3 protein: CASSVLTGGDTDTQYF; V gene: TRBV9; D gene: .; clone size: .; J gene: TRBJ2-3
CDR3 DNA: TGTGCCAGCAGTTACAGGGATGTAATTATTTCTGAAGCTTTCTTT; CDR3 protein: CASSYRDVIISEAFF; V gene: TRBV6-5; D gene: .; clone size: .; J gene: TRBJ1-1
CDR3 DNA: TGTGCCAGCAGCTTAGTCCTAGGGCGCGGAAACACCATATATTTT; CDR3 protein: CASSLVLGRGNTIYF; V gene: TRBV11-3; D gene: .; clone size: .; J gene: TRBJ1-3
CDR3 DNA: TGTGCCAGCAGCTCAGGACAGGGTGGGTCGGAGACCCAGTACTTC; CDR3 protein: CASSSGQGGSETQYF; V gene: TRBV7-2; D gene: TRBD1; clone size: .; J gene: TRBJ2-5
CDR3 DNA: TGTGCCAGCAGTCCCAGCGCGGGGGACAGAGACACTGAAGCTTTCTTT; CDR3 protein: CASSPSAGDRDTEAFF; V gene: TRBV27; D gene: TRBD1; clone size: .; J gene: TRBJ1-1
CDR3 DNA: TGTGCCAGCAGCTTAGCAGCTTACAATGAGCAGTTCTTC; CDR3 protein: CASSLAAYNEQFF; V gene: TRBV7-9; D gene: .; clone size: .; J gene: TRBJ2-1
CDR3 DNA: TGCGCCAGCAGCCAGTTACAGGGGGGATACGAGCAGTACTTC; CDR3 protein: CASSQLQGGYEQYF; V gene: TRBV4-1; D gene: TRBD1; clone size: .; J gene: TRBJ2-7
CDR3 DNA: TGTGCCAGCAGAGCGGGAGGGGACAATGAGCAGTTCTTC; CDR3 protein: CASRAGGDNEQFF; V gene: TRBV5-4; D gene: TRBD2; clone size: .; J gene: TRBJ2-1
CDR3 DNA: TGTGCCAGCAGTTTCGTAGCGGGAGCTGGCACAGATACGCAGTATTTT; CDR3 protein: CASSFVAGAGTDTQYF; V gene: TRBV6-6; D gene: TRBD2; clone size: .; J gene: TRBJ2-3
CDR3 DNA: TGTGCCAGCAGCAAAGATGGGTGGGGTGAGTACCAAGAGACCCAGTACTTC; CDR3 protein: CASSKDGWGEYQETQYF; V gene: TRBV21-1; D gene: .; clone size: .; J gene: TRBJ2-5
CDR3 DNA: TGTGCCAGCAGTTCCTCAGGGGGCTTCACTGAAGCTTTCTTT; CDR3 protein: CASSSSGGFTEAFF; V gene: TRBV27; D gene: TRBD1; clone size: .; J gene: TRBJ1-1
CDR3 DNA: TGTGCCATACCCGGGACAGGGCCCTACGAGCAGTACTTC; CDR3 protein: CAIPGTGPYEQYF; V gene: TRBV6-1; D gene: TRBD1; clone size: once; J gene: TRBJ2-7
CDR3 DNA: TGTGCCAGCAGTTTAGGATCGGGCGAGCAGTACTTC; CDR3 protein: CASSLGSGEQYF; V gene: TRBV28; D gene: .; clone size: .; J gene: TRBJ2-7
CDR3 DNA: TGTGCCAGCAGTTCGGGACTGTACGAGCAGTACTTC; CDR3 protein: CASSSGLYEQYF; V gene: TRBV6-5; D gene: .; clone size: .; J gene: TRBJ2-7
CDR3 DNA: TGTGCCAGCAGCGTTATGGCAGACTCCTACGAGCAGTACTTC; CDR3 protein: CASSVMADSYEQYF; V gene: TRBV9; D gene: .; clone size: .; J gene: TRBJ2-7
CDR3 DNA: TGTGCCAGCAGCTTGGGCCCCCTAGCAGGGACAGATACGCAGTATTTT; CDR3 protein: CASSLGPLAGTDTQYF; V gene: TRBV5-4; D gene: .; clone size: .; J gene: TRBJ2-3
CDR3 DNA: TGTGCCAGCAGTCTAGCGGGAGGACTTCAAGAGACCCAGTACTTC; CDR3 protein: CASSLAGGLQETQYF; V gene: TRBV6-5; D gene: TRBD2; clone size: .; J gene: TRBJ2-5
CDR3 DNA: TGCGCCAGCAGCCAAGATTTCGGGACAGGGGGCTACGAGCAGTACTTC; CDR3 protein: CASSQDFGTGGYEQYF; V gene: TRBV4-3; D gene: TRBD1; clone size: .; J gene: TRBJ2-7
CDR3 DNA: TGTGCCAGCAGCTTGGGACAGGGGGGTGGAAAACTGTTTTTT; CDR3 protein: CASSLGQGGGKLFF; V gene: TRBV7-9; D gene: TRBD1; clone size: .; J gene: TRBJ1-4